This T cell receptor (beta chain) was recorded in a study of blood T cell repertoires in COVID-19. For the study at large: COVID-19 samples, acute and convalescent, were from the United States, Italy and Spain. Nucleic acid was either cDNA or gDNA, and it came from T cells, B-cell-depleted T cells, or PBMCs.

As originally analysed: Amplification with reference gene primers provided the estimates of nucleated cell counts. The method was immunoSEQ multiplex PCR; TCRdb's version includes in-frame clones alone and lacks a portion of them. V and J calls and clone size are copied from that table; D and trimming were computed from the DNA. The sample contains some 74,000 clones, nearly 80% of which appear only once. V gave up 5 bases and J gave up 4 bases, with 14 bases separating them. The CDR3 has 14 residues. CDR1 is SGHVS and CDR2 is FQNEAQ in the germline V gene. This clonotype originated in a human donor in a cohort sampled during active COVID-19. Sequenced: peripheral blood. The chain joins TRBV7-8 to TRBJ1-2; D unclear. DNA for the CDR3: TGTGCCAGCAGCCGAAGCGGACTGATCTATGGCTACACCTTC. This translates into CASSRSGLIYGYTF.